The rows below give T cell receptor beta chains drawn from one sample of a study of identical twins. TCRdb itself ran the 5' RACE reads through MiXCR, one entry per CDR3 protein. In the table there are fewer than 250,000 distinct CDR3 sequences, about 16% of which are singletons. Separately, the same data were catalogued under a study of T cells expressing NK-cell markers.

Material: CD8+ T cells sorted from blood. The origin of the receptors is a woman in her late teens or twenties in good health. Each CDR3 is given with its conserved first and last residue. A D gene is named only where the DNA matches it firmly. A row's size may be missing; if present it is once, few, many or a size class.

CDR3 DNA,CDR3 protein,J gene,D gene,V gene,clone size
TGTGCCAGCAGTTTTCTGGTATCAGATACGCAGTATTTT,CASSFLVSDTQYF,TRBJ2-3,.,TRBV27,.
TGCAGTGCTAGAGACGGGGCGGGAGTCCCCTACAATGAGCAGTTCTTC,CSARDGAGVPYNEQFF,TRBJ2-1,TRBD2,TRBV20-1,few
TGTGCCAGCAGCTTGTTGGCGTCGGCAGATACGCAGTATTTT,CASSLLASADTQYF,TRBJ2-3,.,TRBV7-2,.
TGTGCCAGCAGCGATACAGGGATAGAGTACTTC,CASSDTGIEYF,TRBJ2-7,.,TRBV28,once
TGCAGCGTTGAAGAGTGGGCGGGGGCCGCCGGCACAGATACGCAGTATTTT,CSVEEWAGAAGTDTQYF,TRBJ2-3,.,TRBV29-1,many
TGTGCCAGCAGTCCCGGGGAGGGGATCGAAACCGGGGAGCTGTTTTTT,CASSPGEGIETGELFF,TRBJ2-2,TRBD2,TRBV12-3/TRBV12-4,.
TGTGCCAGCAGCTTGTTGACTAGCGGGGGGGGCACAGATACGCAGTATTTT,CASSLLTSGGGTDTQYF,TRBJ2-3,TRBD2,TRBV11-2,.
TGTGCTAGCAGCTTGGGAGAGGTCACATACAATGAGCAGTTCTTC,CASSLGEVTYNEQFF,TRBJ2-1,.,TRBV7-7,.
TGCAGCCTAGTTCGAGGGACTGAAGCTTTCTTT,CSLVRGTEAFF,TRBJ1-1,.,TRBV29-1,few
TGTGCCAGCAGCGTAGCGGGAGGGTCTGGCAATGAGCAGTTCTTC,CASSVAGGSGNEQFF,TRBJ2-1,TRBD2,TRBV9,.
TGTGCCATCCCGAAACTTCAAGAACTCGGGGGCTACACCTTC,CAIPKLQELGGYTF,TRBJ1-2,.,TRBV12-3/TRBV12-4,many
TGTGCCAGCAGTCCGTCGGGGTGGGAAGCTTTCTTT,CASSPSGWEAFF,TRBJ1-1,.,TRBV6-6,.
TGTGCCAGCAGCTTAGATCCACGCTGGGGGTACGAGCAGTACTTC,CASSLDPRWGYEQYF,TRBJ2-7,.,TRBV7-6,.
TGCGCCAGCAGTCGGTATAGCGGGAGAACCAATGAGCAGTTCTTC,CASSRYSGRTNEQFF,TRBJ2-1,TRBD2,TRBV5-1,.
TGTGCCAGCAGCGATCCCGGCCCCTACGAGCAGTACTTC,CASSDPGPYEQYF,TRBJ2-7,.,TRBV7-9,.
TGTGCCAGCAGTTACTCCCCCCAGGGGATGACCTACAATGAGCAGTTCTTC,CASSYSPQGMTYNEQFF,TRBJ2-1,.,TRBV6-5,few
TGTGCCAGCACCACATTTATAGGGAACACTGAAGCTTTCTTT,CASTTFIGNTEAFF,TRBJ1-1,.,TRBV6-1,.
TGTGCCTGGAGTGACGGAAGGGGCGAGCAGTACTTC,CAWSDGRGEQYF,TRBJ2-7,.,TRBV30,.
TGTGCCAGCAGTTTCACCCTAGGCTCCTACGAGCAGTACTTC,CASSFTLGSYEQYF,TRBJ2-7,.,TRBV2,few
TGTGCCAGCAGCTTATTACCGTCCAACACTGAAGCTTTCTTT,CASSLLPSNTEAFF,TRBJ1-1,.,TRBV7-3,.
TGTGCCAGCAGCCACGGTCCGAATGAGCAGTTCTTC,CASSHGPNEQFF,TRBJ2-1,.,TRBV6-5,.
TGTGCCAGCAGCCACCCGGAAGATACGCAGTATTTT,CASSHPEDTQYF,TRBJ2-3,.,TRBV7-9,many
TGTGCCAGCAGCGTAGTCGGTTCCAAGCAGTTCTTC,CASSVVGSKQFF,TRBJ2-1,.,TRBV9,.
TGTGCCAGCAGGTTAGACGGGGGGGCGGGTGAGCAGTTCTTC,CASRLDGGAGEQFF,TRBJ2-1,TRBD2,TRBV9,.
TGTGCCAGCAGTTACGGCGGGAGTAACTACGAGCAGTACTTC,CASSYGGSNYEQYF,TRBJ2-7,TRBD2,TRBV6-5,many
TGTGCCAGCAGTTTACTAGCGGGAGTGAACACCGGGGAGCTGTTTTTT,CASSLLAGVNTGELFF,TRBJ2-2,TRBD2,TRBV27,few
TGTGCCAGCAGTTTAGCCCCGGCAAATGAGCAGTTCTTC,CASSLAPANEQFF,TRBJ2-1,.,TRBV12-3/TRBV12-4,few
TGTGCCAGCAGCCCCAAAGGGGGCCCTTCAGATACGCAGTATTTT,CASSPKGGPSDTQYF,TRBJ2-3,.,TRBV21-1,.
TGTGCCAGCAGCGAAAACCCCCGGACAGGGTTTCCGAGGTACTTC,CASSENPRTGFPRYF,TRBJ2-5,TRBD1,TRBV11-2,.
TGTGCCAGCAGTTTAGACAGGGGGGCTTCCATGAACACTGAAGCTTTCTTT,CASSLDRGASMNTEAFF,TRBJ1-1,TRBD1,TRBV11-2,few
TGTGCCAGCAGCTTAGGGAACCGTGAGCGGGGGGCTTCCTACGAGCAGTACTTC,CASSLGNRERGASYEQYF,TRBJ2-7,TRBD2,TRBV11-2,few
TGTGCCAGCAGTCCGGGCCAAGGTGCCCCCTACGGGCAGTACTTC,CASSPGQGAPYGQYF,TRBJ2-7,.,TRBV27,many
TGTGCCATCAGTGAGGGGGACAGGGAATCTGAGCAGTTCTTC,CAISEGDRESEQFF,TRBJ2-1,TRBD1,TRBV10-3,.